The 6 T cell receptor beta chains below all came from one sample that was sequenced in a study of T cells in Graves' hyperthyroidism and ophthalmopathy. TCR beta CDR3 regions were amplified from RNA transcripts. TCR CDR3 underwent first-round RT-PCR with the HTBI primer set. One entry per CDR3 protein results from TCRdb running MiXCR on the multiplex PCR reads. The sample includes roughly 580,000 distinct CDR3 sequences, approximately 14% of them seen just once. The sample comprised blood. All receptors derive from a woman younger than 45 with Graves' hyperthyroidism that later progressed to Graves' ophthalmopathy.

This clonotype occurred many times. J is TRBJ2-1 and V is TRBV20-1; 8 nucleotides align to TRBD2. V shed 1 base and J 3 bases; nucleotides not matched to a gene: 2. Looked up from germline, CDR1 is DFQATT and CDR2 is SNEGSKA (reference sequence). The CDR3 loop spans 14 amino acids. CDR3 DNA sequence: TGCAGTGCTAGAGTAGCGGGGAACTACAATGAGCAGTTCTTC. Protein product: CSARVAGNYNEQFF.

This sequence joins TRBV4-1 and TRBJ1-1, with D tentatively TRBD1 (5 bases). CDR1 and CDR2 from the germline V gene are MGHRA and YSYEKL. The CDR3 runs 14 residues. Deletions cut 0 bases from V and 4 bases from J, with 9 bases between. CDR3 coding DNA: TGCGCCAGCAGCCAAGAAGTAAGGGGCACTGAAGCTTTCTTT. Amino acid sequence: CASSQEVRGTEAFF.

This clonotype was detected only a few times. The CDR3 loop is CASSFSLVQPQHF. The CDR3 DNA follows: TGTGCCAGCAGTTTCTCCCTGGTCCAGCCCCAGCATTTT. The rearrangement uses TRBV12-3 or TRBV12-4 and TRBJ1-5; no definite D call. This CDR3 spans 13 amino acids. The V gene lost 3 bases and the J gene lost 7 bases, with 10 bases spanning the gap.

The rearrangement joins TRBV20-1 to TRBJ2-6; D is perhaps TRBD1 (6 bases). This CDR3 is 15 amino acids long. Germline V gives CDR1 DFQATT, CDR2 SNEGSKA (reference sequence). The V end was cut by 3 bases, the J end by 2 bases, with 11 bases between. DNA of the CDR3: TGCAGTGCTAGGGAAACAGGGACTGGGGCCAACGTCCTGACTTTC. This translates into CSARETGTGANVLTF.

The table lists this clonotype with many counts. CDR3 in amino acids: CASSFLAGGVDNEQFF. DNA for the CDR3: TGTGCCAGCAGCTTCTTAGCGGGAGGGGTCGACAATGAGCAGTTCTTC. J is TRBJ2-1 and V is TRBV7-3, with 11 bases that match TRBD2. Trimming cost V 3 bases and J 5 bases; bases outside gene matches: 6. Germline loops: CDR1 SGHTA, CDR2 FQGTGA. The CDR3 extends over 16 amino acids.

This clonotype has at least ten counts. The chain combines TRBV15 with TRBJ1-5, with D perhaps matching TRBD1 (6 bases). Per the germline V gene, CDR1 is LNHNV and CDR2 is YYDKDF (reference sequence). The CDR3 length is 16 residues. V lost 0 bases, J lost 4 bases, and 13 bases lay in between. CDR3 sequence: CATSRDVGGENQPQHF. CDR3 DNA sequence: TGTGCCACCAGCAGAGACGTAGGGGGAGAAAATCAGCCCCAGCATTTT.